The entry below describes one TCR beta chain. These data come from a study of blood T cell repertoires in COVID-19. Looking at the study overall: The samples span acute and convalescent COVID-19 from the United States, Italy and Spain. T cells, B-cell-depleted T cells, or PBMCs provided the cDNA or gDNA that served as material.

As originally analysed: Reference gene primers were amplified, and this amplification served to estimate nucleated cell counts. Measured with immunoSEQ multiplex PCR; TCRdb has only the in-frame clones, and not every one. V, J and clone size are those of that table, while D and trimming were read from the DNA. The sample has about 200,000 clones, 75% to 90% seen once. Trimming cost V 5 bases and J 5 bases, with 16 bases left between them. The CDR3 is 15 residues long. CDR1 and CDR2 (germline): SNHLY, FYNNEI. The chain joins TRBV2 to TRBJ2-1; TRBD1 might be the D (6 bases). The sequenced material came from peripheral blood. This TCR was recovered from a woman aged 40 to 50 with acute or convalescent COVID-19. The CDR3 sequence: CASSRRGTVDNEQFF. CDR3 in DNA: TGTGCCAGCAGTCGAAGGGGGACGGTAGACAATGAGCAGTTCTTC.